The rows below give T cell receptor beta chains drawn from one sample of a study of Ad26.COV2.S vaccination and SARS-CoV-2 variants. Sequencing used immunoSEQ multiplex PCR; TCRdb keeps in-frame clones, though not all of them. The table has some 480,000 clones, around 85% seen once. Sequencing was performed on peripheral blood, taken in a trial of Ad26.COV2.S vaccine versus placebo. Source of these receptors: a person aged 18-65 years who received the Ad26.COV2.S COVID-19 vaccine or a placebo. The CDR3 runs from the conserved cysteine through the conserved F or W. Fields, in order: clone size, V gene, D gene, J gene, CDR3 DNA, CDR3 protein. A D gene is named only where the DNA matches it firmly. Rows give clone size only sometimes, using once, few, many, or a class for an expanded clone.

>.|TRBV5-8|TRBD1|TRBJ1-2
TGTGCCAGCAGCCTGGACAGGGGAGGTGGCTACACCTTC
CASSLDRGGGYTF
>.|TRBV7-8|.|TRBJ1-5
TGTGCCAGCAGCTTATGGGCACTTAGCAATCAGCCCCAGCATTTT
CASSLWALSNQPQHF
>.|TRBV5-1|TRBD1|TRBJ2-1
TGCGCCAGCAGCTTGGAAGGGGGCGGGCAGCAGTTCTTC
CASSLEGGGQQFF
>.|TRBV28|.|TRBJ1-1
TGTGCCAGCAGTTTCACTCTGGGGAACACTGAAGCTTTCTTT
CASSFTLGNTEAFF
>.|TRBV25-1|.|TRBJ2-5
TGTGCCAGCAGTGAAATCGGAGGGCAAATAGGAGACTTC
CASSEIGGQIGDF
>.|TRBV9|.|TRBJ2-7
TGTGCCAGCAGCGTAGGGACGGCCTACCTCTACGAGCAGTACTTC
CASSVGTAYLYEQYF
>.|TRBV12-3/TRBV12-4|.|TRBJ1-2
TGTGCCAGCAGTTTTGACAGTTTATATGGCTACACCTTC
CASSFDSLYGYTF
>.|TRBV6-1|.|TRBJ2-7
TGTGCCAGCAGTGACCCCCAGTGGGCGCAGTACTTC
CASSDPQWAQYF
>.|TRBV19|.|TRBJ2-1
TGTGCCAGTAGTAAAGGCGGAACCTCCTACAATGAGCAGTTCTTC
CASSKGGTSYNEQFF
>once|TRBV3-1/TRBV3-2|.|TRBJ2-1
TGTGCCAGCAGCCAAGACCGGGACTCTCTCAATGAGCAGTTCTTC
CASSQDRDSLNEQFF
>.|TRBV30|.|TRBJ1-2
TGTGCCTGGAGTGACGTATTGAACTACACCTTC
CAWSDVLNYTF
>.|TRBV4-1|TRBD2|TRBJ2-1
TGCGCCAGCAGCCAAGATATAGCGGGAGGGCCGATCAATGAGCAGTTCTTC
CASSQDIAGGPINEQFF
>.|TRBV5-1|.|TRBJ2-1
TGCGCCAGCAGCTTGGTTTTAGCGAAAGGCAATGAGCAGTTCTTC
CASSLVLAKGNEQFF
>.|TRBV12-3/TRBV12-4|.|TRBJ1-2
TGTGCCAGCAGTTTTGGAGTTGGCTACACCTTC
CASSFGVGYTF
>.|TRBV4-2|TRBD2|TRBJ2-1
TGTGCCAGCAGCCAACCGACTAGCGAGAACAATGAGCAGTTCTTC
CASSQPTSENNEQFF
>.|TRBV5-4|TRBD2|TRBJ2-2
TGTGCCAGCAGCTTGGCGGCGGGAGGGCCGTTAGGAGGGGAGCTGTTTTTT
CASSLAAGGPLGGELFF
>.|TRBV4-2|.|TRBJ2-7
TGTGCCAGCAGCCAAGGGCGGACGGACAGCTCCTACGAGCAGTACTTC
CASSQGRTDSSYEQYF